The 20 T cell receptor beta chains given below trace back to one sample, sequenced in a study of blood T cell repertoires in COVID-19. Sequencing used immunoSEQ multiplex PCR; TCRdb keeps in-frame clones, though not all of them. This sample carries around 68,000 clones, less than 85% of them seen once, and the ten largest clones take about 16%. Sequencing was done on a sample of peripheral blood. These receptors were obtained from an older man with active COVID-19.

The chain has TRBV6-5 and TRBJ2-7; possible D gene TRBD1, 6 bases. Germline V lookup: CDR1 MNHEY, CDR2 SVGAGI. The CDR3 has 13 residues. The germline V and J ends were trimmed by 4 bases and 3 bases, with 10 bases remaining between them. In nucleotides, the CDR3 is TGTGCCAGCAGTTCCGGGACACTCTACGAGCAGTACTTC. It translates to CASSSGTLYEQYF.

In the case of this clone: At one end, the junction sequence differs from germline, possibly due to a read error. The chain employs TRBV29-1 and TRBJ1-2; maybe TRBD1 (5 bases). Germline V gene data show CDR1 as SQVTM and CDR2 as ANQGSEA. CDR3 length: 11 residues. The CDR3: CSGRVNDGYTF. In DNA, the CDR3 is TGCAGCGGCAGGGTTAACGATGGCTACACCTTC. The full variable domain, rest sourced from reference TRBV29-1 and TRBJ1-2, is SAVISQKPSRDICQRGTSLTIQCQVDSQVTMMFWYRQQPGQSLTLIATANQGSEATYESGFVIDKFPISRPNLTFSTLTVSNMSPEDSSIYLCSGRVNDGYTFGSGTRLTVV.

This clone showed up just once. The CDR3 bases are TGTGCCAGCAGCGTAGGGAGTTCCCCCTACAATGAGCAGTTCTTC. Protein: CASSVGSSPYNEQFF. The chain combines TRBV9 with TRBJ2-1; D unresolved. Germline loops: CDR1 SGDLS, CDR2 YYNGEE. The CDR3 spans 15 residues. V was trimmed by 0 bases and J by 2 bases, leaving 9 bases between them.

V gene TRBV18 combines with J gene TRBJ2-7, with TRBD1 matching 9 bases. V gave up 0 bases and J gave up 6 bases; unmatched junction bases: 3. The CDR3 is made up of 14 amino acids. Germline CDR1 reads KGHSH; CDR2 reads LQKENI. CDR3 protein: CASSPPGQGSEQYF. The CDR3 DNA reads TGTGCCAGCTCACCACCGGGACAGGGCTCCGAGCAGTACTTC.

The rearrangement uses TRBV19 and TRBJ2-2; 10 nucleotides agree with TRBD2. The V segment lost 4 bases and the J segment 5 bases; nucleotides outside the gene matches: 4. Germline-derived CDR1 and CDR2 are LNHDA and SQIVND (reference sequence). This CDR3 comprises 15 residues. The CDR3 sequence: CASSKPSGSTGELFF. The DNA for the CDR3 is TGTGCCAGTAGTAAACCTAGCGGGAGTACCGGGGAGCTGTTTTTT.

V gene TRBV7-2 combines with J gene TRBJ2-1, with 13 bases that match TRBD2. The CDR3 is 15 amino acids. J gave up 7 bases and V 5 bases, and 5 bases lay outside the gene matches. Germline CDR1 and CDR2: SGHTA and FQGNSA. The CDR3 sequence: CASSQGLAGRNEQFF. The CDR3 coding sequence is TGTGCCAGCAGCCAGGGACTAGCGGGGAGGAATGAGCAGTTCTTC.

The chain joins TRBV3-1 (or the pseudogene TRBV3-2) to TRBJ2-1; possible D gene TRBD2, 6 bases. There are 16 residues in the CDR3. The germline V and J ends were trimmed by 1 base and 7 bases, with 17 bases remaining between them. CDR1 and CDR2 (germline): LGHDT, YNNKEL (reference sequence). This chain's CDR3 is CASSQVTSQLINEQFF. CDR3 coding DNA: TGTGCCAGCAGCCAAGTAACTAGCCAGTTAATAAATGAGCAGTTCTTC.

The chain combines TRBV21-1 with TRBJ1-6; TRBD1, the D gene given by the table, was not confirmed from the DNA. TRBV21-1 is flagged as a pseudogene. This CDR3 contains 16 residues. The CDR3 loop reads CASSLQGQLPRSPLHF. The CDR3 region has the DNA TGTGCCAGCAGCCTCCAGGGACAGCTCCCTAGGTCACCCCTCCACTTT.

The rearrangement links TRBV19 to TRBJ1-1; D is unresolved. Germline V gene sequence: CDR1 LNHDA, CDR2 SQIVND (reference sequence). This CDR3 is built from 14 residues. V shed 1 base and J shed 1 base, with 7 bases lying between them. The CDR3 sequence: CASSIGTQNTEAFF. The DNA of the CDR3 is TGTGCCAGTAGTATAGGCACACAGAACACTGAAGCTTTCTTT.

The rearrangement joins TRBV5-4 to TRBJ2-2; the match to TRBD1 covers 7 bases. CDR3 length equals 15 residues. V gave up 1 base and J gave up 6 bases; unmatched junction bases: 6. The germline V gene has CDR1 SGHNT and CDR2 YYREEE (reference sequence). The CDR3 protein is CASSLTTGSAGELFF. CDR3 in DNA: TGTGCCAGCAGCTTGACGACAGGGTCGGCCGGGGAGCTGTTTTTT.

This chain connects TRBV5-1 to TRBJ2-7; 9 bases are shared with TRBD2. The ends lost 0 bases at V and 6 bases at J; junction bases unmatched: 7. CDR3 size: 15 residues. Per the germline V gene, CDR1 is SGHRS and CDR2 is YFSETQ. The CDR3 region is CASSLAASGVFEQYF. The CDR3 nucleotides read TGCGCCAGCAGCTTGGCCGCTAGCGGGGTTTTCGAGCAGTACTTC.

V is TRBV7-2 and J is TRBJ1-1; D not certain. The CDR3 is made up of 15 amino acids. Trimming stripped 1 base from V and 4 bases from J, with 13 bases between. Per germline, CDR1 SGHTA and CDR2 FQGNSA. The CDR3 region has the DNA TGTGCCAGCAGCTTAGGCGCGGCGGGCGGCACTGAAGCTTTCTTT. This codes for CASSLGAAGGTEAFF.

Concerning this clone itself: The junction departs from the called germline gene at one end, perhaps through a read error. Different DNA sequences within this sample yield the same CDR3. The chain couples TRBV7-9 to TRBJ2-5; TRBD2 matches 11 bases. This CDR3 contains 18 residues. Germline CDR1 is SEHNR and CDR2 is FQNEAQ (reference sequence). The CDR3 spells CASSLGKTSGGPQETQYF. CDR3 in DNA: TGTGCCAGCAGCTTAGGGAAAACTAGCGGGGGACCTCAAGAGACTCAGTACTTC.

The chain combines TRBV7-2 with TRBJ1-6; D is uncertain. Trimming pared 4 bases from V and 2 bases from J, leaving 9 bases between. Looked up from germline, CDR1 is SGHTA and CDR2 is FQGNSA. The CDR3 loop spans 15 amino acids. CDR3 amino acids: CASSSVTAYNSPLHF. The CDR3 coding sequence is TGTGCCAGCAGCTCAGTAACAGCCTATAATTCACCCCTCCACTTT.

The rearrangement uses TRBV20-1 and TRBJ1-2; D unresolved. The CDR3 has 10 residues. Germline lookup yields CDR1 DFQATT and CDR2 SNEGSKA (reference sequence). The germline V and J ends were trimmed by 5 bases and 8 bases, with 9 bases remaining between them. DNA for the CDR3: TGCAGTGCTGAGGGTTTCGGCTACACCTTC. Amino acid sequence: CSAEGFGYTF.

J is TRBJ2-1 and V is TRBV19, with TRBD2 matching 7 bases. Germline V gene lookup returns CDR1 LNHDA and CDR2 SQIVND (reference sequence). The CDR3 contains 13 residues. With 3 bases clipped from V and 7 bases from J, the junction kept 3 bases outside the gene matches. In nucleotides, the CDR3 is TGTGCCAGTAGTATTGGGAGGGAGAATGAGCAGTTCTTC. This translates into CASSIGRENEQFF.

V usage is TRBV6-2 or TRBV6-3 and J usage is TRBJ2-2; 9 bases fit TRBD2. The V gene's germline CDR1 is MNHEY and CDR2 SVGEGT. V lost 0 bases, J lost 0 bases, and 8 bases stayed unmatched. The CDR3 runs to 19 residues. The CDR3: CASSYSIRLAVTNTGELFF. CDR3 nucleotide sequence: TGTGCCAGCAGTTACTCGATCAGACTAGCGGTTACGAACACCGGGGAGCTGTTTTTT.

The gene calls are TRBV5-1 and TRBJ1-1, with D perhaps matching TRBD1 (6 bases). Germline V gene sequence: CDR1 SGHRS, CDR2 YFSETQ. Trimming took off 4 bases at V and 4 bases at J, with 11 bases between the two ends. The CDR3 loop spans 13 amino acids. DNA of the CDR3: TGCGCCAGCAGCACCGGACAGTCCACTGAAGCTTTCTTT. This gives the protein CASSTGQSTEAFF.

This chain joins TRBV19 and TRBJ2-5, with TRBD1 matching over 12 bases. Germline CDR1 LNHDA, CDR2 SQIVND (reference sequence). The CDR3 totals 15 residues. Unmatched junction bases numbered 7, after V lost 6 bases and J lost 5 bases. CDR3 coding DNA: TGTGCCAGTAGAGCCGGGACAGGGGGCTGGGAGACCCAGTACTTC. Protein: CASRAGTGGWETQYF.

This sequence joins TRBV6-5 and TRBJ2-2, with TRBD1 matching 7 bases. V dropped 10 bases and J dropped 2; count of bases not matched to a gene: 7. The CDR3 loop spans 14 amino acids. Looked up from germline, CDR1 is MNHEY and CDR2 is SVGAGI. This CDR3 reads CAIRTGANTGELFF. The CDR3 region has the DNA TGTGCCATTCGTACAGGGGCTAACACCGGGGAGCTGTTTTTT.